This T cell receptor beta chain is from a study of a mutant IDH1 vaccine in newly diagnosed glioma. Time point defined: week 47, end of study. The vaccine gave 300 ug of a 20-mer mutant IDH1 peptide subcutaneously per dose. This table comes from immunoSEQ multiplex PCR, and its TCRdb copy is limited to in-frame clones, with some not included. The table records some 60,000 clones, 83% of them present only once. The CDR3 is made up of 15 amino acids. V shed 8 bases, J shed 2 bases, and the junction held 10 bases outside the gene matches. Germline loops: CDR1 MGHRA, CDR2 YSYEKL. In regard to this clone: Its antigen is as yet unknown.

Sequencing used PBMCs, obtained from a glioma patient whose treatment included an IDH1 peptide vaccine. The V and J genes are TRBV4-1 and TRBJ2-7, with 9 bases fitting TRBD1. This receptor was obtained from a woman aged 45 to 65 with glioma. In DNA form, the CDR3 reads TGCGCCAGCGGACAGGGGCCCAGACTCACCTACGAGCAGTACTTC. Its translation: CASGQGPRLTYEQYF.